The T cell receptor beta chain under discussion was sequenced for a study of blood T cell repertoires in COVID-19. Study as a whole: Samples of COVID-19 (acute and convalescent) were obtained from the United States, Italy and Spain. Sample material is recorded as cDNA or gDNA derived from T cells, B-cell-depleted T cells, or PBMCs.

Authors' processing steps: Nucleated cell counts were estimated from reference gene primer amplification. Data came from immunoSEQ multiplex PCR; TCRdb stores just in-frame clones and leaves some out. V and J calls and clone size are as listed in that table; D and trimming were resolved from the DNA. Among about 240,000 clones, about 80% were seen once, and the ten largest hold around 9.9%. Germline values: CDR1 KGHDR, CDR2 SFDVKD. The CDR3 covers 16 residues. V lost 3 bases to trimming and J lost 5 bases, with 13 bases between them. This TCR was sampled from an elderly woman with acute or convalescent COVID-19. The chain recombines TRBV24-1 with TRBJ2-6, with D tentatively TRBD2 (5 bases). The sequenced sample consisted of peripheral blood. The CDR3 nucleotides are TGTGCCACCAGTGATCCGAGGGTTGGTAGGGCCAACGTCCTGACTTTC. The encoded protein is CATSDPRVGRANVLTF.